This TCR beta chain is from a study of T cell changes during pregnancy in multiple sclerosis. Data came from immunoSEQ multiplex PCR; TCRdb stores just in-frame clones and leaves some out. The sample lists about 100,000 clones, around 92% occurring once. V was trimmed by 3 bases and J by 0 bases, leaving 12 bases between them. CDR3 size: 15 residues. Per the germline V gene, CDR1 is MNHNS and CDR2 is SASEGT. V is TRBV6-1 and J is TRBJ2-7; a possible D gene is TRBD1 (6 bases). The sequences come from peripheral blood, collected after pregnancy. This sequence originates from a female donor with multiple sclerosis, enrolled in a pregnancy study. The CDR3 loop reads CASSDPQGSSYEQYF. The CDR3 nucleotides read TGTGCCAGCAGTGACCCCCAGGGGAGCTCCTACGAGCAGTACTTC.